This T cell receptor (beta chain) was retrieved from a study of cytomegalovirus exposure and HLA in healthy donors (dated by TCRdb to 2015 to 2018). About the investigation overall: An earlier analysis of some 620 of the donors reported over 250 Gb of sequence data and 90 million to 120 million unique TCR beta sequences obtained from roughly 170 million T cells. An early release that covered more than 550 HLA-typed donors contained 250 to 350 gigabases of sequencing data and about 93 million unique TCR sequences. Of the roughly 390 genotyped donors, less than 90% were placed in the genetic ancestry cluster associated with self-reported Caucasian donors. The aim of the study was to test whether cataloging public T cell receptors could identify signatures of past pathogen exposure. The study used immunosequencing to profile the T cell repertoires of under 700 subjects and linked those repertoires to cytomegalovirus serostatus. Along with the approximately 670-subject first cohort, a separate validation cohort of roughly 110 different subjects was used. To predict cytomegalovirus infection status, the study brought together high-throughput TCR immunosequencing, statistical association of individual TCRs with disease status, and machine learning. A later analysis re-examined previously published TCR beta repertoires from more than 550 donors and added high-resolution HLA genotyping to investigate patterns of TCR occurrence. Rather than drawing on any new phenotypic data, the later analysis identified candidate immune exposures from TCR beta sequences and the way those sequences occurred across donors. In an earlier analysis of 587 of the donors, high-throughput TCR beta sequencing was used to judge whether each TCR beta V gene segment behaved as functional or pseudogenic. Donor age, sex, ethnicity and CMV serostatus were collected together with the repertoire data. Genome-wide SNP genotypes for about three fifths of the 666 donors were used in a later genetic analysis, which treated that subset as a discovery cohort. All discovery cohort repertoires had been generated using a single sequencing platform. HLA typing covered class I and class II loci at four-digit resolution. Typing coverage differed by locus: A, B, C, DRB1 and DQB1 were typed in roughly 629-640 donors, DQA1 in 500 to 550, DPA1 in around 580, and DPB1 in around 490. Several DR-DQ haplotypes were treated as single units for association and clustering because of strong linkage in the cohort. Among some 400 genotyped donors of the cohort, an average of approximately 240,000 unique TCR beta nucleotide sequences was sequenced per donor, of which about 19% were non-productive.

Findings and caveats that apply to the study as a whole: In a later analysis, 15,000 to 20,000 TCR beta sequences were associated with specific HLA alleles at a false discovery rate of 0.05. A cluster of highly shared sequence variants was judged likely to be a technical artifact of the sequencing pipeline. In an earlier analysis of 450 to 750 of the donors, most TCR beta V segments appeared in productive rearrangements about 87% or about 30% of the time, broadly matching IMGT annotations. Several of the top co-occurrence clusters appeared to be linked to parvovirus B19, influenza, CMV and Epstein-Barr virus, according to a later analysis. The authors suggested that the approach could potentially be generalized to other disease states and immunological phenotypes. This cohort had only TCR beta chains sequenced, and the lack of alpha or paired-chain data limited which features could be detected. While some public TCRs were present in many individuals, most TCR sequences turned up only very rarely across donors. Because HLA typing was missing for some donors at each locus, association tests included only the typed subset. A further reported finding was that TCR beta sequences accurately predicted the HLA-A and HLA-B alleles for most subjects in the first cohort. In a later analysis, HLA-associated TCR beta chains were found to be more clonally expanded and to have lower generation probabilities than equally common non-associated chains. A few of the identified cytomegalovirus-associated TCR beta chains were confirmed in vitro to be specific for cytomegalovirus antigens. According to a later genetic analysis, donors in an Asian-associated ancestry cluster had fewer N-insertions in productive TCRs than the approximately 700-donor mean. The presence/absence analyses assumed that sequencing depth was roughly uniform across donors, and that assumption may not be true. A later analysis found that most CMV-associated TCR beta chains appeared HLA-restricted, with HLA associations seemingly driven largely by CMV exposure. In both the original and validation cohorts, the classifier was reported to diagnose cytomegalovirus status with high specificity and sensitivity. The earlier analysis of approximately 590 of the donors excluded roughly 16 rarely observed V segments, including chromosome 9 orphons, because counts were too low. According to a later analysis, TCR association rates differed among HLA loci, with DRB1 alleles showing the most associated TCRs and HLA-C alleles showing the fewest. A total of roughly 160 TCR beta chains were listed by the study as associated with cytomegalovirus. CMV serostatus was the only immune exposure information available for the cohort. V-gene and J-gene trimming of TCR beta chains was associated with a missense DCLRE1C variant in a later genetic analysis, and the association was replicated in an independent cohort. Linkage disequilibrium might explain the correlated functional status among segregating V segments, but an unknown experimental factor could not be ruled out. The 87-base-pair reads could not distinguish some IMGT-functional V segments, including TRBV6-2 and TRBV6-3, so those segments were excluded. Assigning TCR associations to individual alleles was difficult when HLA alleles, especially DR and DQ, strongly co-occurred.

A word on this clone: Its antigen is still unknown. Base qualities are not provided; no much larger clone lies one nucleotide away.

The receptor library was made with the immunoSEQ multiplex PCR assay. A mixture of 60 forward primers for TCR Vbeta segments and 13 reverse primers for TCR Jbeta segments was used in the multiplex PCR. A multiplex PCR assay on genomic DNA amplified the CDR3 region of rearranged TCR beta genes. The amplified TCR beta libraries were sequenced on the Illumina HiSeq System as 87-base-pair reads. The source study handled its data this way. A later analysis counted some 74 million unique TCR beta chains across the 670 or so repertoires, and around 9.9 million of these chains were shared by at least two donors. To remove PCR and sequencing errors, raw reads were error-corrected and collapsed into unique sequences using a nearest-neighbor algorithm that merged closely related sequences. CDR3 sequences were aligned to IMGT reference sequences to assign V, D and J gene segments. For a sequence to be retained, a match of at least six nucleotides was required to both a V gene segment and a J gene segment. Rearrangements were called productive when the CDR3 lacked stop codons and stayed in frame with V and J; all others were non-productive. Following IMGT convention, CDR3 was defined as the stretch from the second conserved V-encoded cysteine up to the conserved J-encoded phenylalanine. Sequences without an unambiguous match to a single V gene segment were excluded from the earlier analysis of about 630 of the donors. In an earlier analysis of approximately 590 of the donors, V segments were called functional above 56.7% productive rearrangements and were called segregating when the between-donor standard deviation exceeded 5%. A statistical classification framework was built to diagnose cytomegalovirus status from the catalog of TCR beta chain sequences. In a later analysis, TCR nucleotide sequences were compared against IMGT/GENE-DB human TR gene sequences so that V and J genes could be assigned. Using the TCRdist pipeline, a later analysis assigned CDR3 sequences along with most-parsimonious VDJ recombination scenarios. In a later analysis, every TCR beta chain was defined by the combination of its CDR3 amino acid sequence and its V-gene family, and reads without a unique V-gene family were dropped. A later analysis removed 500 to 650 highly shared, low-generation-probability nucleotide sequences to deal with suspected cross-contamination and a sequencing artifact. In a later analysis, a clonal expansion index for each public chain was calculated from normalized within-repertoire ranks of inferred template counts. A later analysis computed generation probabilities with a VDJ recombination model fitted to out-of-frame rearrangements, and checked the results against IGoR. Hypergeometric tests were used in a later analysis to score TCR-TCR, TCR-HLA and TCR-CMV co-occurrence, with a repertoire-size bias correction applied to the TCR pairs. In a later analysis, false discovery rates were estimated by permuting HLA or CMV assignments 20 times. A later analysis grouped co-occurring TCRs with DBSCAN, adding TCRdist sequence similarity when clustering within HLA-allele-positive subsets. Repertoires with fewer than 30,000 or more than 120,000 public chains, plus five repertoires with anomalous nucleotide sharing, were excluded from co-occurrence clustering. The source is immuneACCESS, and TCRdb retained only in-frame sequences with V and J called. Part of the clones is not carried over; for the studies checked, unresolved V genes explain less than half of this, and the remainder is unexplained. That table gives V, J and clone size, and the DNA gave D and trimming. The sample table contains 160,000 or so clones; only one count was recorded for around four fifths of them. The ten largest make up approximately 1.4% of the sample.

From cysteine to phenylalanine, the CDR3 is 13 amino acids long. The DNA shown is the 39-base CDR3, in frame from base 1. Relative to germline, V is missing 5 bases and J is missing 4 bases, with 6 bases of the junction outside any gene match. The CDR1 and CDR2 encoded by the germline V gene (reference sequence) are SGHKS and YYEKEE. The cohort consisted of hundreds of healthy bone marrow donors. All cohort members were sampled while nominally healthy, although unrecorded immune exposures were likely present. The donor was CMV seronegative and belonged to the group of under 400 seronegative cohort members. Every donor gave a peripheral blood sample, and the peripheral blood mononuclear cells from that sample were used for TCR beta sequencing. The Qiagen DNeasy Blood Extraction Kit was used to extract genomic DNA from the blood cell samples.

The sequence was obtained from a man under 40 in good health and CMV-seronegative. This receptor chain uses TRBV5-5 and TRBJ2-7; 7 nucleotides in the junction match TRBD2. Source material: PBMCs. CDR3 reads: CASSVREGYEQYF. The bases are TGTGCCAGCAGTGTGAGGGAGGGTTACGAGCAGTACTTC.